The T cell receptor (beta chain) described here comes from a study of beta chain features in type 1 diabetes. Study outcomes and limitations: For TCRB rearrangement, an influence of HLA type remained unresolved here. Sampled from patients, naive, central memory and Treg TCRB repertoires appeared more similar than those sampled from healthy donors. All four CD4+ subsets of Type 1 diabetes patients contained TCRB CDR3s that were moderately but significantly shorter.

Trimming stripped 1 base from V and 4 bases from J, with 16 bases between. The CDR3 has 16 residues. Germline-derived CDR1 and CDR2 are MGHRA and YSYEKL. The entirety of the isolated RNA underwent reverse transcription, so expressed TCRB transcripts were sequenced. The method was immunoSEQ multiplex PCR; TCRdb's version includes in-frame clones alone and lacks a portion of them. The data contain under 300,000 clones, around 24% of them singletons. CD4+ naive, central memory, regulatory and stem cell-like memory subsets were isolated by sorting on CD45RO/CCR7/CD25/CD127/CD95/CD27. Once sorted, every population was more than 95% pure. The table lists this clone with a few counts. Antigen unknown.

V gene TRBV4-1 combines with J gene TRBJ1-1; D gene ambiguous. The sample taken for sequencing was naive CD4+ T cells from blood. The TCR comes from a woman younger than 45 with type 1 diabetes. The CDR3 is CASSQVFVTVATEAFF. The CDR3 DNA follows: TGCGCCAGCAGCCAAGTTTTCGTCACAGTCGCCACTGAAGCTTTCTTT.